This T cell receptor (beta chain) appears in the sequencing data of a study of blood T cell repertoires in COVID-19. Study at large: Samples taken during acute and convalescent COVID-19 were collected in the United States, Italy and Spain. T cells, B-cell-depleted T cells, or PBMCs provided the cDNA or gDNA that served as material.

Per the original methods: Nucleated cell number was recorded as an estimate derived from reference gene primer amplification. Using immunoSEQ multiplex PCR, the repertoire was profiled, and TCRdb retains in-frame clones only, with some absent. V and J calls and clone size are as listed in that table; D and trimming were resolved from the DNA. The sample holds 90,000 to 100,000 clones, about 80% seen once. Trimming removed 0 bases from V and 4 bases from J, with 16 bases in between. This CDR3 is 17 amino acids long. From germline, CDR1 is SGHVS and CDR2 FNYEAQ. The gene calls are TRBV7-6 and TRBJ1-5, with TRBD1 as a possible D gene (6 bases). The sequenced sample consisted of peripheral blood. The TCR sequence derives from a man between 65 and 80 years old with active or convalescent COVID-19. The CDR3 sequence: CASSLAAGVQGNQPQHF. The CDR3 DNA reads as TGTGCCAGCAGCTTAGCTGCCGGCGTCCAGGGGAATCAGCCCCAGCATTTT.